Listed here are 10 T cell receptor beta chains from one sample, sequenced in a study of blood T cell repertoires in COVID-19. TCRdb's table, derived via immunoSEQ multiplex PCR, lists solely in-frame clones and lacks some. The data contain 75,000 to 95,000 clones, 75% to 85% of them singletons. Sequencing used peripheral blood. The origin of the receptors is a woman aged 80 or over with active or convalescent COVID-19.

This clone has just a few counts. A read error may produce the germline difference seen at one junction end. The chain employs TRBV28 and TRBJ1-5; 9 positions match TRBD1. CDR1 and CDR2 from the germline V gene are MDHEN and SYDVKM. The CDR3 consists of 15 residues. CDR3 sequence (DNA): TGTGCCAGCAGCCCGGTAACAGGGGGCAAGCAGCCCCAGCATTTT. It codes for CASSPVTGGKQPQHF.

In its sample, this clone was seen a few times. This sequence joins TRBV9 and TRBJ2-1; 7 bases match TRBD2. V shed 5 bases and J 4 bases; nucleotides not matched to a gene: 12. From germline, CDR1 is SGDLS and CDR2 YYNGEE. This CDR3 spans 16 amino acids. The CDR3 spells CASSGLAGETYNEQFF. DNA of the CDR3: TGTGCCAGCAGTGGGTTGGCGGGAGAGACTTACAATGAGCAGTTCTTC.

This clone was counted only a few times. The chain has TRBV19 and TRBJ1-2; no clear D. The CDR3 spans 14 residues. Germline V gives CDR1 LNHDA, CDR2 SQIVND (reference sequence). V lost 5 bases to trimming and J lost 2 bases, with 12 bases between them. CDR3 in DNA: TGTGCCAGTAGTCCAACGGCAGGAAACTATGGCTACACCTTC. This encodes CASSPTAGNYGYTF.

This chain links TRBV24-1 with TRBJ2-1; 10 nucleotides match TRBD1. Trimming removed 8 bases from V and 5 bases from J; junction bases left unmatched: 2. CDR1 is KGHDR, CDR2 SFDVKD, per germline. The CDR3 is 13 residues long. CDR3 sequence (DNA): TGTGCCACCAATGGACAGGGGGACAATGAGCAGTTCTTC. This codes for CATNGQGDNEQFF.

The chain couples TRBV6-5 to TRBJ1-4; unclear D gene. The CDR3 sequence is 16 residues long. V dropped 0 bases and J dropped 3 bases, with 11 bases sitting between them. Germline V CDR1 and CDR2: MNHEY, SVGAGI. The DNA of the CDR3 is TGTGCCAGCAGTTACTCGACCGGGATACCTAATGAAAAACTGTTTTTT. The encoded protein is CASSYSTGIPNEKLFF.

This chain uses TRBV28 with TRBJ1-5; a weak D match, TRBD1 (5 bases). Germline assignment: CDR1 MDHEN and CDR2 SYDVKM. The length of the CDR3 is 15 residues. V was cut by 3 bases and J by 8 bases, with 17 bases left in between. CDR3 sequence (DNA): TGTGCCAGCAGTTTGTTGGGGGGAGTTTTTAAGCCCCAGCATTTT. As protein: CASSLLGGVFKPQHF.

The chain has TRBV3-1 (or the pseudogene TRBV3-2) and TRBJ2-1; the match to TRBD2 covers 9 bases. The CDR3 totals 15 residues. With V trimmed by 1 base and J by 4 bases, 2 bases remained unmatched. Germline lookup yields CDR1 LGHDT and CDR2 YNNKEL (reference sequence). In nucleotides, the CDR3 is TGTGCCAGCAGCCAAGGACTAGCGGTTTACAATGAGCAGTTCTTC. Protein product: CASSQGLAVYNEQFF.

This clone was observed a single time. V usage is TRBV24-1 and J usage is TRBJ2-2, with 10 positions matching TRBD2. From germline, CDR1 is KGHDR and CDR2 SFDVKD. The V gene end was trimmed by 7 bases and the J gene end by 8 bases; junction bases not matched to a gene: 18. This CDR3 is built from 18 residues. The CDR3 DNA reads TGTGCCACCAGCAGTGCCCTGGGGCTAGCGGGAGTCAAGGGGGAGCTGTTTTTT. Protein product: CATSSALGLAGVKGELFF.

This chain joins TRBV7-8 and TRBJ2-6; 9 nucleotides align to TRBD1. The junction had 16 bases not matched to a gene; V was cut back by 4 bases and J by 0 bases. CDR1 SGHVS and CDR2 FQNEAQ come from the germline V gene. The CDR3 is 21 amino acids. The CDR3 region has the DNA TGTGCCAGCAGCTCATACCCGGAGCCGGGGACAGGGCCCTCTGGGGCCAACGTCCTGACTTTC. This translates into CASSSYPEPGTGPSGANVLTF.

V gene TRBV13 combines with J gene TRBJ1-2; TRBD1 matches 7 bases. V shed 6 bases and J 4 bases; nucleotides not matched to a gene: 11. CDR1 is PRHDT and CDR2 is FYEKMQ in the germline V gene (reference sequence). The CDR3 covers 15 residues. For the CDR3, the DNA is TGTGCCAGCAGACACCGGGGGCCAGGGGGCTATGGCTACACCTTC. Translation: CASRHRGPGGYGYTF.